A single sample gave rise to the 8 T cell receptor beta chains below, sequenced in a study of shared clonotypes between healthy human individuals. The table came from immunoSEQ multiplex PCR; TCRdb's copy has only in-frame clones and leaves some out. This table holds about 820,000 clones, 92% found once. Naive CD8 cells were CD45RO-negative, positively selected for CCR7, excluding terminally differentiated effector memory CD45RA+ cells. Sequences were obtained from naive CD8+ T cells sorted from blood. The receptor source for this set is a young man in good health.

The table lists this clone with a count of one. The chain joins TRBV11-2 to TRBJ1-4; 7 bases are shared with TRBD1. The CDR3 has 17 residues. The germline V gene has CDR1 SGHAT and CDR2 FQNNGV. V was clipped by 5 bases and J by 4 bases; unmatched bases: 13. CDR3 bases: TGTGCCAGCAGCCGGGGGAGGGGGCGTGTGGATAATGAAAAACTGTTTTTT. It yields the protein CASSRGRGRVDNEKLFF.

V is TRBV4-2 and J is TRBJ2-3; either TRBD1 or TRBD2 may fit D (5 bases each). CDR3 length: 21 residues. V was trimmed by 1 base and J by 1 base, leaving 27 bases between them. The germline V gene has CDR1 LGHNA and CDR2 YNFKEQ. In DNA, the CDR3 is TGTGCCAGCAGCCAAGGGGGTGGGGGAGTGGCATTTAAAAGTGGCACAGATACGCAGTATTTT. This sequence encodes CASSQGGGGVAFKSGTDTQYF.

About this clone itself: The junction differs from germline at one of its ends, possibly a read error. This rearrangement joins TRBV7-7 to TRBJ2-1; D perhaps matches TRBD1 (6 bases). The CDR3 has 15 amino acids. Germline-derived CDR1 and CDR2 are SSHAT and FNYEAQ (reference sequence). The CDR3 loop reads CASSPFSQGYNEQFF. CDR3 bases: TGTGCTAGCAGCCCATTTTCACAGGGATACAATGAGCAGTTCTTC.

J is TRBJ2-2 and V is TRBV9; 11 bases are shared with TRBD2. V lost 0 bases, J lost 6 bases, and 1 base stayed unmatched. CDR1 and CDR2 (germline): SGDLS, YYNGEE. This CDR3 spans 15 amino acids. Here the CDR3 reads CASSVASGRSGELFF. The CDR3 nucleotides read TGTGCCAGCAGCGTAGCTAGCGGGAGGTCCGGGGAGCTGTTTTTT.

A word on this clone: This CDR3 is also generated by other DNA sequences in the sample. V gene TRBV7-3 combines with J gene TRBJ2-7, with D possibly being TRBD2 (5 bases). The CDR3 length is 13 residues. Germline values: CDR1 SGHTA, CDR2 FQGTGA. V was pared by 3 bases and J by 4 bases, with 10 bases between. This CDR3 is CASSFGGGYEQYF. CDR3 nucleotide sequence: TGTGCCAGCAGCTTCGGTGGAGGATACGAGCAGTACTTC. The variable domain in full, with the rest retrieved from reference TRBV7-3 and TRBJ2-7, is GAGVSQTPSNKVTEKGKYVELRCDPISGHTALYWYRQSLGQGPEFLIYFQGTGAADDSGLPNDRFFAVRPEGSVSTLKIQRTERGDSAVYLCASSFGGGYEQYFGPGTRLTVT.

CDR3 DNA: TGCGCCAGCAGCTCCCCGCCGGGGAAGGGTGACTATTGGGACTCGGACTACGAGCAGTACTTC. Its translation is CASSSPPGKGDYWDSDYEQYF. This chain uses TRBV5-1 with TRBJ2-7; weak D call: TRBD2 (6 bases). CDR1 SGHRS and CDR2 YFSETQ come from the germline V gene. V lost 3 bases to trimming and J lost 3 bases, with 34 bases between them. The CDR3 is 21 amino acids.

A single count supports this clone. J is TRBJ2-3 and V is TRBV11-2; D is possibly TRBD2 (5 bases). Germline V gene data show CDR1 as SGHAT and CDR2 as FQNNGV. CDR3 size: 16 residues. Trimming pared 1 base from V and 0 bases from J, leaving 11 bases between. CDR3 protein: CASSLASGTSTDTQYF. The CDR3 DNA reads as TGTGCCAGCAGCTTAGCGTCGGGAACTAGCACAGATACGCAGTATTTT. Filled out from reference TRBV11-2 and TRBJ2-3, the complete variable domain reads EAGVAQSPRYKIIEKRQSVAFWCNPISGHATLYWYQQILGQGPKLLIQFQNNGVVDDSQLPKDRFSAERLKGVDSTLKIQPAKLEDSAVYLCASSLASGTSTDTQYFGPGTRLTVL.

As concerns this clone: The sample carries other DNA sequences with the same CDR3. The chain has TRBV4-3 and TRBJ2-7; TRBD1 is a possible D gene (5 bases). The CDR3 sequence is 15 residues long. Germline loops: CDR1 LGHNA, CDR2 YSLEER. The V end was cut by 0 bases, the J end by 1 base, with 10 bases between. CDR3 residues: CASSQESQGSYEQYF. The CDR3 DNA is TGCGCCAGCAGCCAAGAGTCGCAGGGTTCCTACGAGCAGTACTTC.